Listed below are T cell receptor beta chains from one sample, sequenced in a study of control samples from healthy donors and cancer patients. The protocol was immunoSEQ multiplex PCR, while the TCRdb copy is restricted to in-frame clones and leaves out a portion. Of around 100,000 clones listed, approximately 90% are singletons. The specimen sequenced was blood. The origin of the receptors is a woman younger than 30 in good health. Both conserved end residues are part of each CDR3. A D gene is named only where the DNA matches it firmly. Size values are once, few and many counts, or a class for expanded clones, and some rows have none.

CASSPTANTEAFF,TGTGCCAGCAGCCCCACAGCGAACACTGAAGCTTTCTTT,NA,TRBV7-9,NA,TRBJ1-1
CASSMDRPSYEQYF,TGTGCCAGCAGTATGGACAGGCCGTCCTACGAGCAGTACTTC,NA,TRBV6-6,TRBD1,TRBJ2-7
CASSDGTSGANVLTF,TGTGCCAGCAGTGACGGGACGTCTGGGGCCAACGTCCTGACTTTC,NA,TRBV6-1,NA,TRBJ2-6
CASSLGLDTEAFF,TGCGCCAGCAGCTTGGGTTTGGACACTGAAGCTTTCTTT,NA,TRBV5-1,NA,TRBJ1-1
CASSSLPSYGLAGNPYF,TGTGCCAGCAGTTCCCTTCCCTCGTACGGACTAGCGGGAAATCCGTACTTC,NA,TRBV27,TRBD2,TRBJ2-7
CASSAQTGGNTEAFF,TGCGCCAGCAGCGCGCAGACAGGTGGGAACACTGAAGCTTTCTTT,NA,TRBV5-1,NA,TRBJ1-1
CASLSWDQLESGGYTF,TGTGCCAGTCTATCTTGGGATCAGCTGGAATCGGGTGGCTACACCTTC,NA,TRBV19,NA,TRBJ1-2
CASSLNGELYQPQHF,TGTGCCAGCAGTTTAAATGGGGAATTGTATCAGCCCCAGCATTTT,NA,TRBV27,NA,TRBJ1-5
CASSGQKYEQYF,TGTGCCAGCAGTGGACAGAAGTACGAGCAGTACTTC,NA,TRBV13,NA,TRBJ2-7
CASSVAQSGYGYTF,TGTGCCAGCAGCGTAGCTCAGAGCGGTTATGGCTACACCTTC,NA,TRBV9,NA,TRBJ1-2
CASSETSGGAETQYF,TGTGCCAGCAGTGAGACTAGCGGGGGGGCAGAGACCCAGTACTTC,few,TRBV6-1,TRBD2,TRBJ2-5
CASLQGNYGYTF,TGTGCCAGCCTACAGGGTAACTATGGCTACACCTTC,NA,TRBV5-6,NA,TRBJ1-2
CASSYQGANEKLFF,TGTGCCAGCTCATATCAGGGGGCTAATGAAAAACTGTTTTTT,NA,TRBV18,TRBD1,TRBJ1-4
CASSPGGRPYEQYF,TGTGCCAGCAGCCCGGGGGGCAGGCCCTACGAGCAGTACTTC,NA,TRBV7-9,NA,TRBJ2-7
CASSYWENTEAFF,TGTGCCAGCAGTTACTGGGAGAACACTGAAGCTTTCTTT,NA,TRBV6-6,NA,TRBJ1-1
CASSAAPGDTEAFF,TGCGCCAGCAGCGCTGCCCCGGGGGACACTGAAGCTTTCTTT,NA,TRBV5-1,NA,TRBJ1-1
CASRGGASTEAFF,TGTGCCAGCCGCGGCGGGGCATCCACTGAAGCTTTCTTT,NA,TRBV3-1/TRBV3-2,NA,TRBJ1-1
CSVEGGQGAGGYTF,TGCAGCGTTGAAGGGGGACAGGGGGCGGGCGGCTACACCTTC,NA,TRBV29-1,TRBD1,TRBJ1-2